These 12 T cell receptor beta chains share one sample of origin, sequenced in a study of blood T cells in healthy people across ages. PCR was performed a second time for 7 to 11 cycles using a sample-barcoded 5' primer and a J-beta primer mix. TCRdb itself ran the 5' RACE reads through MiXCR, one entry per CDR3 protein. The sample records 1.4 million or so distinct CDR3 sequences, about 45% being singletons. What was sequenced was blood. The receptors stem from a woman aged 18 to 35 in good health.

This clonotype was seen a few times. V and J are TRBV21-1 and TRBJ1-6; the D call TRBD1 from the table was never checked on the DNA. TRBV21-1 is reported as a pseudogene. There are 13 residues in the CDR3. CDR3 DNA sequence: TGTGCCAGCAGCTCCAGGGGCGATTCACCCCTCCACTTT. It translates to CASSSRGDSPLHF.

This clonotype has just a few counts. The chain is built from TRBV7-8 and TRBJ1-2; 7 bases match TRBD1. The V gene's germline CDR1 is SGHVS and CDR2 FQNEAQ. Losses at the gene ends were 1 base for V and 2 bases for J; bases not matched to a gene: 7. The CDR3 has 16 residues. Here the CDR3 reads CASSLGGTATNYGYTF. As DNA, the CDR3 is TGTGCCAGCAGCTTAGGGGGGACAGCTACGAACTATGGCTACACCTTC.

The sample holds a few counts of this clonotype. This sequence joins TRBV12-3 or TRBV12-4 and TRBJ2-7; D gene uncertain. The CDR3 length is 15 residues. Trimming pared 5 bases from V and 3 bases from J, leaving 17 bases between. The DNA of the CDR3 is TGTGCCAGCAGTCCCCGGGTGGAAATTGGCTACGAGCAGTACTTC. Protein: CASSPRVEIGYEQYF.

J is TRBJ1-1 and V is TRBV7-2; TRBD1 might be the D (5 bases). CDR3 size: 15 residues. CDR1 and CDR2 (germline): SGHTA, FQGNSA. Trimming took 2 bases from V and 5 from J, leaving 15 bases between them. Here the CDR3 DNA reads TGTGCCAGCAGCTTATTTGGGGGGTTTCTGACTGAAGCTTTCTTT. The encoded protein is CASSLFGGFLTEAFF.

The chain is built from TRBV9 and TRBJ2-1, with 8 bases matching TRBD2. V shed 0 bases, J shed 6 bases, and the junction held 8 bases outside the gene matches. The length of the CDR3 is 16 residues. CDR1 SGDLS and CDR2 YYNGEE come from the germline V gene. The CDR3 DNA follows: TGTGCCAGCAGCGTAGAAGCGGGGGAGTCTGCCAATGAGCAGTTCTTC. Protein product: CASSVEAGESANEQFF.

The chain uses TRBV29-1 and TRBJ2-1, with D perhaps matching TRBD1 (5 bases). Germline V gene lookup returns CDR1 SQVTM and CDR2 ANQGSEA. The CDR3 consists of 11 residues. The chain's CDR3 is CRVEGANEQFF. CDR3 nucleotides: TGCAGGGTGGAAGGGGCCAATGAGCAGTTCTTC.

This sequence joins TRBV5-1 and TRBJ2-3; 10 nucleotides line up with TRBD2. Trimming removed 0 bases from V and 6 bases from J; junction bases left unmatched: 7. Germline assignment: CDR1 SGHRS and CDR2 YFSETQ. The CDR3 is 16 amino acids. DNA for the CDR3: TGCGCCAGCAGCTTGGCCAGGCTAGCGGGAGATGATACGCAGTATTTT. Its translation: CASSLARLAGDDTQYF.

The chain combines TRBV5-1 with TRBJ2-3, with 9 positions matching TRBD1. The CDR3 is 15 residues long. Germline V CDR1 and CDR2: SGHRS, YFSETQ. V was clipped by 4 bases and J by 3 bases; unmatched bases: 6. CDR3: CASSPRTGETDTQYF. The CDR3 DNA reads TGCGCCAGCAGCCCGCGGACAGGGGAGACAGATACGCAGTATTTT.

This rearrangement joins TRBV7-9 to TRBJ2-1, with a possible D match to TRBD2 (6 bases). This CDR3 is 15 amino acids long. With 2 bases removed from V and 6 bases from J, the gap between germline ends came to 14 bases. CDR1 is SEHNR, CDR2 FQNEAQ, per germline (reference sequence). CDR3 coding DNA: TGTGCCAGCAGCTTACGCGTCGAGGGAGGCAATGAGCAGTTCTTC. Protein sequence: CASSLRVEGGNEQFF.

The gene calls are TRBV9 and TRBJ2-1, with 14 bases fitting TRBD2. The CDR3 contains 19 residues. The V segment lost 0 bases and the J segment 6 bases; nucleotides outside the gene matches: 11. The V gene's germline CDR1 is SGDLS and CDR2 YYNGEE. The CDR3 region is CASSVGVGTSGSRVNEQFF. The CDR3 DNA sequence: TGTGCCAGCAGCGTAGGTGTAGGGACTAGCGGGAGTCGGGTCAATGAGCAGTTCTTC.

Details on this clonotype: The junction and the germline gene differ at one end; a read error may be behind it. The chain couples TRBV6-6 to TRBJ1-2, with D maybe TRBD1 (6 bases). CDR1 and CDR2 (germline): MNHNY, SVGAGI (reference sequence). The CDR3 has 16 residues. In DNA, the CDR3 is TGTGCCAGCAGTTCCCCTCCAACAGGGTTTAACTATGGCCACACCTTC. Translation gives CASSSPPTGFNYGHTF.

This clonotype showed up just a few times. The chain carries TRBV4-1 and TRBJ1-4; weak D call: TRBD1 (5 bases). The CDR3 is 16 amino acids. V lost 1 base, J lost 5 bases, and 14 bases lay in between. Germline lookup yields CDR1 MGHRA and CDR2 YSYEKL. The CDR3 reads CASSQVPRGSNEKLFF. CDR3 sequence (DNA): TGCGCCAGCAGCCAAGTTCCACGGGGGTCGAATGAAAAACTGTTTTTT.